A selection of T cell receptor beta chains follows, all from one sample in a study of CD8+CD57+ T cells in acquired aplastic anemia. TCRdb reprocessed the reads via MiXCR and lists one record per CDR3 protein. This sample has 35,000 to 45,000 distinct CDR3 sequences, with about 65% found just once. Sequencing was carried out using sorted CD4+, CD8+, or CD8+CD57+ T cells (not recorded which) from PBMCs. The receptors were sampled from a human donor in good health, serving as a control. Each CDR3 is given with its conserved first and last residue. Fields, in order: V gene, J gene, D gene, clone size, CDR3 protein, CDR3 DNA. D genes are given only for firm matches. Some rows have no size entry. The others give once, few or many, or a class for an expanded clone.

TRBV15	TRBJ1-2	TRBD1	.	CATSTQTGLAYGYTF	TGTGCCACCAGCACCCAGACAGGGCTCGCCTATGGCTACACCTTC
TRBV2	TRBJ1-2	.	.	CASSEGSGLESFNYGYTF	TGTGCCAGCAGCGAAGGGTCGGGACTGGAGTCTTTCAACTATGGCTACACCTTC
TRBV15	TRBJ2-7	TRBD2	few	CATSISGTKYEQYF	TGTGCCACCAGCATTTCCGGGACTAAGTACGAGCAGTACTTC
TRBV2	TRBJ1-4	.	.	CASPGWGALNEKLFF	TGTGCCAGCCCTGGGTGGGGGGCGCTTAATGAAAAACTGTTTTTT
TRBV7-9	TRBJ1-1	.	few	CASSLRQGNTEAFF	TGTGCCAGCAGCTTAAGGCAGGGGAACACTGAAGCTTTCTTT
TRBV10-3	TRBJ2-7	.	.	CASSYSMGRGNSYEQYF	TGTGCCAGCAGTTACTCGATGGGAAGGGGGAACTCCTACGAGCAGTACTTC
TRBV10-3	TRBJ1-4	.	.	CAISEGVREKLFF	TGTGCCATCAGTGAGGGGGTACGAGAAAAACTGTTTTTT
TRBV13	TRBJ2-3	.	.	CASSNSDTQYF	TGTGCCAGCAGTAACTCAGATACGCAGTATTTT
TRBV7-8	TRBJ2-7	TRBD2	.	CASSSRTSGRLLYEQYF	TGTGCCAGCAGCTCCCGGACTAGCGGAAGGTTACTCTACGAGCAGTACTTC
TRBV5-4	TRBJ2-1	TRBD2	many	CASSLSGGYNEQFF	TGTGCCAGCAGCTTAAGCGGGGGCTACAATGAGCAGTTCTTC
TRBV10-3	TRBJ1-5	.	.	CAISDPTREAQHF	TGTGCCATCAGTGATCCGACCCGTGAGGCCCAGCATTTT
TRBV20-1	TRBJ1-2	.	.	CSARDRDSYGYTF	TGCAGTGCTAGAGACCGGGACTCCTATGGCTACACCTTC
TRBV7-9	TRBJ1-1	.	.	CASGGGSGEAFF	TGTGCCAGTGGGGGGGGCTCGGGTGAAGCTTTCTTT
TRBV20-1	TRBJ1-4	.	.	CSAIDEKLFF	TGCAGTGCTATTGATGAAAAACTGTTTTTT
TRBV10-2	TRBJ2-1	.	few	CASSESTGVLEQFF	TGCGCCAGCAGTGAGTCGACGGGCGTGCTTGAGCAGTTCTTC
TRBV10-2	TRBJ1-1	TRBD1	.	CASRDRVSEAFF	TGCGCCAGCAGGGACAGGGTGAGCGAAGCTTTCTTT
TRBV15	TRBJ2-7	.	.	CATSRDSGYEQYF	TGTGCCACCAGCAGAGATAGCGGCTACGAGCAGTACTTC
TRBV19	TRBJ1-3	.	medium-sized	CASSIGGSGNTIYF	TGTGCCAGTAGTATCGGCGGTTCTGGAAACACCATATATTTT
TRBV10-3	TRBJ1-1	.	.	CAISESGGIPMNTEAFF	TGTGCCATCAGTGAGTCGGGAGGGATTCCCATGAACACTGAAGCTTTCTTT
TRBV2	TRBJ2-5	.	few	CASSEYGTGVETQYF	TGTGCCAGCAGTGAATATGGTACGGGGGTAGAGACCCAGTACTTC
TRBV11-2	TRBJ1-2	TRBD1	many	CASSLDRGTGNYGYTF	TGTGCCAGCAGCTTAGATAGGGGGACAGGGAACTATGGCTACACCTTC
TRBV29-1	TRBJ2-3	TRBD2	once	CSGTRGGGTDTQYF	TGCAGCGGAACGCGGGGGGGCGGGACAGATACGCAGTATTTT
TRBV7-9	TRBJ2-7	TRBD2	few	CASSSVTSGSVEQYF	TGTGCCAGCAGCTCTGTGACTAGCGGGAGCGTCGAGCAGTACTTC
TRBV25-1	TRBJ1-1	.	.	CASKSQPNTEAFF	TGTGCCAGCAAATCGCAACCGAACACTGAAGCTTTCTTT
TRBV19	TRBJ1-5	.	.	CASSIREGDQPQHF	TGTGCCAGTAGTATCCGGGAGGGGGATCAGCCCCAGCATTTT
TRBV10-3	TRBJ1-2	.	once	CAISTDRGGYTF	TGTGCCATCAGCACCGACAGAGGCGGCTACACCTTC
TRBV20-1	TRBJ2-7	.	once	CSASLGMGRGEQYF	TGCAGTGCTAGTCTCGGTATGGGAAGGGGCGAGCAGTACTTC
TRBV24-1	TRBJ2-5	TRBD1	.	CATSERDRAGETQYF	TGTGCCACCAGTGAGAGGGACAGGGCGGGGGAGACCCAGTACTTC
TRBV14	TRBJ2-7	.	.	CASSQVYEQYF	TGTGCCAGCAGCCAAGTTTACGAGCAGTACTTC
TRBV7-6	TRBJ2-5	TRBD2	.	CASSLRAGTSVGETQYF	TGTGCCAGCAGCTTAAGAGCCGGGACTAGCGTCGGGGAGACCCAGTACTTC
TRBV25-1	TRBJ2-7	.	.	CASSGGETYEQYF	TGTGCCAGCAGTGGCGGGGAAACCTACGAGCAGTACTTC
TRBV29-1	TRBJ2-5	TRBD1	.	CSVVGRQGGWETQYF	TGCAGCGTTGTGGGGAGACAGGGGGGTTGGGAGACCCAGTACTTC
TRBV9	TRBJ2-1	TRBD2	.	CASSWWEGWNEQFF	TGTGCCAGCAGCTGGTGGGAGGGTTGGAATGAGCAGTTCTTC
TRBV25-1	TRBJ1-3	TRBD1	.	CASSSPGTGTNTIYF	TGTGCCAGCAGTTCTCCCGGGACAGGGACCAACACCATATATTTT
TRBV20-1	TRBJ1-2	TRBD1	many	CSQTGGDDYGYTF	TGCAGTCAGACAGGGGGCGATGACTATGGCTACACCTTC
TRBV29-1	TRBJ1-1	.	.	CSVYSQGAGEAFF	TGCAGCGTATACTCACAGGGCGCGGGTGAAGCTTTCTTT